Sequencing of this TCR beta chain was carried out in a study of blood T cell repertoires in COVID-19. About the research overall: There were acute and convalescent COVID-19 samples, and they came from the United States, Italy and Spain. T cells, B-cell-depleted T cells, or PBMCs supplied cDNA or gDNA.

This clone was seen only once. Original data processing: Amplifying reference gene primers gave estimates of nucleated cell counts. Method: immunoSEQ multiplex PCR; TCRdb's copy keeps in-frame clones and lacks some. D and trimming come from the DNA, and the V and J calls and clone size come from that table. This table holds about 130,000 clones, roughly four fifths found once. The sequencing sample was made of peripheral blood. The sequence came from a woman aged 80 or older with acute or convalescent COVID-19.

The CDR3, as DNA: TGTGCCAGCAGGCCCGACTCGGGACAAATGAACTATGGCTACACCTTC. Its translation: CASRPDSGQMNYGYTF. V usage is TRBV7-2 and J usage is TRBJ1-2; TRBD1 is a possible D gene (6 bases). Germline CDR1 reads SGHTA; CDR2 reads FQGNSA. The CDR3 length is 16 residues. V dropped 6 bases and J dropped 2 bases, with 19 bases sitting between them.